What follows are 7 T cell receptor beta chains derived from one specimen sequenced in a study of T cells after posttransplantation cyclophosphamide. The repertoire was sequenced with immunoSEQ multiplex PCR; TCRdb's copy has only in-frame clones and lacks some. This sample has about 15,000 clones, with about four fifths found just once. The sequencing sample was made of memory CD4+ T cells sorted from PBMCs. The receptors come from a man aged 50 or older.

The rearrangement links TRBV6-6 to TRBJ2-5; no definite D call. Per the germline V gene, CDR1 is MNHNY and CDR2 is SVGAGI (reference sequence). This CDR3 has 12 residues. Deletions cut 3 bases from V and 7 bases from J, with 9 bases between. The CDR3 DNA reads as TGTGCCAGCAGTTATACCACGGGGACCCAGTACTTC. Protein product: CASSYTTGTQYF.

The chain carries TRBV2 and TRBJ1-1, with a weak D call TRBD1 (5 bases). Between the trimmed V and J ends, which lost 6 bases and 1 base, there was a span of 12 bases. Germline V gene data show CDR1 as SNHLY and CDR2 as FYNNEI. This CDR3 has 14 residues. The CDR3 DNA is TGTGCCAGCAGGGTATGGGGGGAGAACACTGAAGCTTTCTTT. This codes for CASRVWGENTEAFF.

By its share, this clone is medium-sized. The rearrangement joins TRBV28 to TRBJ2-7; 7 bases agree with TRBD1. The CDR3 totals 15 residues. CDR1 is MDHEN, CDR2 SYDVKM, per germline. The junction had 11 bases not matched to a gene; V was cut back by 6 bases and J by 3 bases. The CDR3 here is CASRGTARSYYEQYF. CDR3 DNA: TGTGCCAGCAGGGGGACAGCTAGGTCCTACTACGAGCAGTACTTC. Complete variable domain (other parts from reference TRBV28 and TRBJ2-7): DVKVTQSSRYLVKRTGEKVFLECVQDMDHENMFWYRQDPGLGLRLIYFSYDVKMKEKGDIPEGYSVSREKKERFSLILESASTNQTSMYLCASRGTARSYYEQYFGPGTRLTVT.

The rearrangement uses TRBV7-2 and TRBJ2-3, with 9 nucleotides matching TRBD1. Trimming at V came to 5 bases and at J to 9 bases, leaving 3 bases not matched to a gene. Germline V gene data show CDR1 as SGHTA and CDR2 as FQGNSA. The CDR3 is 12 amino acids. In DNA form, the CDR3 reads TGTGCCAGCAGCACCGACAGGGGGACGCAGTATTTT. This sequence encodes CASSTDRGTQYF.

This clone is medium-sized by share. The chain joins TRBV2 to TRBJ2-4; 7 bases fit TRBD1. This CDR3 is built from 14 residues. Germline V gene lookup returns CDR1 SNHLY and CDR2 FYNNEI. J gave up 4 bases and V 7 bases, and 7 bases lay outside the gene matches. The CDR3 loop is CASKEETGKNIQYF. The CDR3 nucleotides are TGTGCCAGCAAGGAGGAGACAGGGAAAAACATTCAGTACTTC.

The gene calls are TRBV5-6 and TRBJ1-2, with TRBD1 matching over 9 bases. J gave up 4 bases and V 2 bases, and 9 bases lay outside the gene matches. In germline, CDR1 is SGHDT, CDR2 YYEEEE. The CDR3 has 16 amino acids. This CDR3 is CASSFLGQGDLYGYTF. In DNA form, the CDR3 reads TGTGCCAGCAGCTTTTTGGGACAGGGTGATCTCTATGGCTACACCTTC.

The chain has TRBV6-5 and TRBJ1-2; possibly TRBD1 for D (6 bases). The V gene lost 6 bases and the J gene lost 0 bases, with 11 bases spanning the gap. Germline V CDR1 and CDR2: MNHEY, SVGAGI. The CDR3 has 14 amino acids. The chain's CDR3 is CASREGGANYGYTF. DNA for the CDR3: TGTGCCAGCAGAGAGGGGGGGGCTAACTATGGCTACACCTTC.